One sample yielded the 28 T cell receptor beta chains listed below, sequenced in a study of glioma-infiltrating T cells. Amplification of TCR alpha and beta CDR3 regions from RNA used iRepertoire nested multiplex PCR. TCRdb re-called the multiplex PCR reads through MiXCR, storing one row per CDR3 protein. This repertoire shows 100,000 to 150,000 distinct CDR3 sequences, 20% to 25% found once; its top ten account for roughly 15%. Sequencing was done on a sample of glioma tissue, nonneoplastic brain tissue, or PBMCs (not recorded which). These receptors were obtained from a human donor with low-grade glioma or glioblastoma, undergoing nonglioma brain surgery, or in good health (not recorded which).

As to this clonotype: Being one base from a much bigger clone, this may be a read error. The chain is built from TRBV6-2 or TRBV6-3 and TRBJ1-5, with D unresolved. This CDR3 comprises 13 residues. Germline assignment: CDR1 MNHEY and CDR2 SVGEGT. CDR3 bases: TGTGCCTGCAGTCAGGACCGTTATCAGCCCCAGCATTTT. It yields the protein CACSQDRYQPQHF.

This clonotype was found many times. The chain employs TRBV27 and TRBJ2-7; 8 nucleotides match TRBD1. The CDR3 is made up of 13 amino acids. CDR1 MNHEY and CDR2 SMNVEV come from the germline V gene (reference sequence). The J segment lost 8 bases and the V segment lost 5 bases, leaving 8 bases of the junction unmatched. The CDR3 coding sequence is TGTGCCAGCAGTCCTTATGGCAGGGGGCAGCAGTACTTC. Translating it yields CASSPYGRGQQYF.

This clonotype showed up just a few times. The chain uses TRBV18 and TRBJ2-7, with D perhaps TRBD2 (5 bases). This CDR3 spans 13 amino acids. The germline gives CDR1 KGHSH, CDR2 LQKENI. Trimming removed 5 bases from V and 9 bases from J, with 17 bases in between. CDR3 in DNA: TGTGCCAGCTCATCCCAGAATCGGGAAGGGCAGTACTTC. Its translation: CASSSQNREGQYF.

Note on this clonotype: This may be a read error: a much more frequent sequence differs by one nucleotide. The genes are TRBV28 and TRBJ1-5, with D possibly matching TRBD1 (6 bases). V lost 5 bases to trimming and J lost 9 bases, with 14 bases between them. Per germline, CDR1 MDHEN and CDR2 SYDVKM. The CDR3 spans 13 residues. CDR3 sequence: CASSTGLGRPQHF. The CDR3 DNA reads as TGTGCCAGCAGTACAGGGTTAGGACGGCCCCAGCATTTT.

At least ten counts were recorded for this clonotype. The chain employs TRBV25-1 and TRBJ2-3; 8 nucleotides line up with TRBD2. With 6 bases clipped from V and 5 bases from J, the junction kept 16 bases outside the gene matches. From germline, CDR1 is MGHDK and CDR2 SYGVNS. The CDR3 is 17 residues long. The CDR3 DNA follows: TGTGCCAGCAGCAGTGTCCGGGCTGGCGGGAGGAAAGATACGCAGTATTTT. This translates into CASSSVRAGGRKDTQYF.

This clonotype was detected many times. The chain has TRBV7-9 and TRBJ2-3; tentative D call: TRBD1 (5 bases). V lost 1 base and J 2 bases, leaving 13 bases between the germline ends. CDR1 is SEHNR, CDR2 FQNEAQ, per germline (reference sequence). This CDR3 has 16 amino acids. CDR3 in amino acids: CASSLGSHRTTDTQYF. The DNA of the CDR3 is TGTGCCAGCAGCTTAGGTTCTCACAGGACCACAGATACGCAGTATTTT.

This clonotype is deemed large. The genes are TRBV6-2 or TRBV6-3 and TRBJ2-7; D gene ambiguous. The CDR3 runs to 13 residues. Germline values: CDR1 MNHEY, CDR2 SVGEGT. V was clipped by 2 bases and J by 5 bases, with 10 bases between them. CDR3 nucleotides: TGTGCCAGCAGTTACCTGGAGAACAACGAGCAGTACTTC. Translation: CASSYLENNEQYF.

The chain recombines TRBV6-6 with TRBJ2-2; 10 bases line up with TRBD1. The trim removed 4 bases at V and 5 bases at J, leaving 7 bases unmatched. CDR3 length: 16 amino acids. From germline, CDR1 is MNHNY and CDR2 SVGAGI (reference sequence). DNA of the CDR3: TGTGCCAGCAGTTCCCAGGGACAGGGGTTGACCGGGGAGCTGTTTTTT. The encoded protein is CASSSQGQGLTGELFF.

A word on this clonotype: Given a much more abundant clone one base away, this may be a read error. The V call is TRBV4-1, the J call TRBJ1-1; D unclear. Per germline, CDR1 MGHRA and CDR2 YSYEKL. The CDR3 consists of 12 residues. CDR3 nucleotides: TGCGCCAGCGGCCATTTACGCGGCGAAGCTTTCTTT. Amino acids: CASGHLRGEAFF.

This clonotype was observed a handful of times. In DNA, the CDR3 is TGCAGCGTTGAGGTAGCGGGAGTCCCCTACAATGAGCAGTTCTTC. Its translation: CSVEVAGVPYNEQFF. The chain recombines TRBV29-1 with TRBJ2-1; 9 bases are shared with TRBD2. CDR1 SQVTM and CDR2 ANQGSEA come from the germline V gene. The CDR3 is made up of 15 amino acids. Germline trimming cut 3 bases from V and 2 bases from J; bases unmatched to any gene: 5.

This clonotype has at least ten counts. The chain couples TRBV10-3 to TRBJ1-6; D is undetermined. Per the germline V gene, CDR1 is ENHRY and CDR2 is SYGVKD. The CDR3 loop spans 13 amino acids. Trimming left V 3 bases short and J 9 bases short, with 9 bases between. CDR3 bases: TGTGCCATCAGTGACTACGGGTTTTCACCCCTCCACTTT. This encodes CAISDYGFSPLHF.

This clonotype showed up many times. The J gene is TRBJ2-7, the V gene TRBV20-1; TRBD2 matches 10 bases. The J segment lost 5 bases and the V segment lost 7 bases, leaving 11 bases of the junction unmatched. Per the germline V gene, CDR1 is DFQATT and CDR2 is SNEGSKA (reference sequence). The CDR3 spans 14 residues. The CDR3 sequence: CSELAGFGVDEQYF. The CDR3, as DNA: TGCAGTGAACTAGCGGGATTTGGTGTGGACGAGCAGTACTTC.

This sequence joins TRBV4-1 and TRBJ2-7, with a possible D match to TRBD1 (5 bases). The CDR3 covers 14 residues. Trimming pared 0 bases from V and 0 bases from J, leaving 6 bases between. Germline values: CDR1 MGHRA, CDR2 YSYEKL. In DNA, the CDR3 is TGCGCCAGCAGCCAAGATCAGGGCTCCTACGAGCAGTACTTC. It codes for CASSQDQGSYEQYF.

This clonotype was counted many times. V gene TRBV25-1 combines with J gene TRBJ1-1; D unresolved. CDR1 is MGHDK and CDR2 is SYGVNS in the germline V gene. Trimming removed 4 bases at V and 4 bases at J, with 7 bases between. The CDR3 extends over 12 amino acids. This CDR3 reads CASSAVGTEAFF. CDR3 bases: TGTGCCAGCAGTGCGGTAGGCACTGAAGCTTTCTTT.

This clonotype was detected ten times or more. The rearrangement links TRBV19 to TRBJ2-1, with D perhaps assigned TRBD1 or TRBD2 (5 bases each). The ends were cut back, 2 bases at V and 1 base at J, with 15 bases in the middle. This CDR3 has 17 residues. The germline gives CDR1 LNHDA, CDR2 SQIVND (reference sequence). In DNA, the CDR3 is TGTGCCAGTAGTATATTCCGGGACCGACCTTCCTACAATGAGCAGTTCTTC. Translated, it gives CASSIFRDRPSYNEQFF.

There are many counts of this clonotype. This chain uses TRBV28 with TRBJ2-4; 7 bases match TRBD1. Trimming at V came to 5 bases and at J to 0 bases, leaving 4 bases not matched to a gene. The germline CDR1 and CDR2 sequences are MDHEN and SYDVKM. The CDR3 length is 15 residues. CDR3 residues: CASSPTGVAKNIQYF. The CDR3 bases are TGTGCCAGCAGTCCCACAGGGGTAGCCAAAAACATTCAGTACTTC.

This clonotype was counted at least ten times. The V gene is TRBV27, the J gene TRBJ2-7, with TRBD2 matching over 11 bases. V was pared by 5 bases and J by 3 bases, with 6 bases of the junction left unmatched. This CDR3 is 15 amino acids long. Germline V gene sequence: CDR1 MNHEY, CDR2 SMNVEV (reference sequence). Here the CDR3 DNA reads TGTGCCAGCAGTATCATAGCGGGAGGGTTCTACGAGCAGTACTTC. Its translation is CASSIIAGGFYEQYF.

This clonotype was counted at least ten times. The chain couples TRBV6-1 to TRBJ1-6, with 7 bases matching TRBD1. The CDR3 has 14 residues. Trimming cost V 10 bases and J 5 bases; bases outside gene matches: 8. The V gene's germline CDR1 is MNHNS and CDR2 SASEGT. CDR3 DNA sequence: TGTGCCACTTCGATGGGACAGAATAATTCACCCCTCCACTTT. Its translation: CATSMGQNNSPLHF.

This clonotype was recorded at least ten times. The chain links TRBV28 to TRBJ2-7; TRBD1 matches at 7 bases. With V trimmed by 1 base and J by 2 bases, 5 bases remained unmatched. CDR1 MDHEN and CDR2 SYDVKM come from the germline V gene. The CDR3 contains 15 residues. This CDR3 is CASSLLGQAPYEQYF. CDR3 nucleotides: TGTGCCAGCAGTTTATTAGGACAGGCGCCCTACGAGCAGTACTTC.

This clonotype appeared a few times. This sequence may be a read error, since a much larger clone differs from it by one base. The V gene is TRBV4-2, the J gene TRBJ2-3, with 7 positions matching TRBD2. This CDR3 spans 18 amino acids. V shed 8 bases and J 2 bases; nucleotides not matched to a gene: 19. Germline CDR1 LGHNA, CDR2 YNFKEQ. The CDR3 nucleotides read TGTGCCAGCGGCTCACTCGGGGGAACTAGCGACCCCACAGATACGCAGTATTTT. It codes for CASGSLGGTSDPTDTQYF.

This clonotype was detected ten times or more. J is TRBJ2-5 and V is TRBV2, with 8 bases identical to TRBD1. This CDR3 is built from 15 residues. The germline CDR1 and CDR2 sequences are SNHLY and FYNNEI. Losses at the gene ends were 7 bases for V and 2 bases for J; bases not matched to a gene: 9. The CDR3 region has the DNA TGTGCCAGCACCCAGGACAGGGCCCAACAAGAGACCCAGTACTTC. Protein sequence: CASTQDRAQQETQYF.

This clonotype was detected many times. The J gene is TRBJ2-5, the V gene TRBV2, with 7 bases fitting TRBD1. The CDR3 spans 13 residues. Unmatched junction bases numbered 5, after V lost 9 bases and J lost 1 base. Germline loops: CDR1 SNHLY, CDR2 FYNNEI. Written as DNA, the CDR3 is TGTGCCAGTACGGGACAGAGCCAAGAGACCCAGTACTTC. It codes for CASTGQSQETQYF.

This clonotype was counted at least ten times. The chain combines TRBV6-1 with TRBJ2-2, with TRBD1 as a possible D gene (5 bases). Per germline, CDR1 MNHNS and CDR2 SASEGT. With 5 bases removed from V and 0 bases from J, the gap between germline ends came to 10 bases. This CDR3 has 15 residues. This CDR3 is CASSIQVPNTGELFF. The CDR3 DNA is TGTGCCAGCAGTATACAGGTTCCGAACACCGGGGAGCTGTTTTTT.

This clonotype occurred many times. The chain employs TRBV27 and TRBJ1-3; the match to TRBD1 covers 9 bases. The V gene end was trimmed by 5 bases and the J gene end by 2 bases; junction bases not matched to a gene: 16. CDR1 is MNHEY and CDR2 is SMNVEV in the germline V gene (reference sequence). The CDR3 is 19 residues long. In nucleotides, the CDR3 is TGTGCCAGCAGTCCTGATGGTACAGGGGGCGATTTCCCTGGAAACACCATATATTTT. Protein sequence: CASSPDGTGGDFPGNTIYF.

Many counts were recorded for this clonotype. This chain links TRBV20-1 with TRBJ2-7; 9 bases line up with TRBD2. V lost 1 base and J lost 5; bases outside the gene matches: 6. This CDR3 is 14 amino acids long. The germline V gene has CDR1 DFQATT and CDR2 SNEGSKA (reference sequence). The CDR3 DNA reads TGCAGTGCTAGAGTAGTAGCGGGAGTAGACGAGCAGTACTTC. Its translation: CSARVVAGVDEQYF.

This clonotype was observed a few times. The chain has TRBV5-4 and TRBJ2-2; 7 positions match TRBD2. CDR1 SGHNT and CDR2 YYREEE come from the germline V gene (reference sequence). Trimming removed 2 bases from V and 2 bases from J; junction bases left unmatched: 9. The CDR3 totals 17 residues. CDR3 DNA: TGTGCCAGCAGCTTAGGGTGGGCGGGAGACAACACCGGGGAGCTGTTTTTT. Protein: CASSLGWAGDNTGELFF.

At least ten counts were recorded for this clonotype. The V call is TRBV11-3, the J call TRBJ2-1; TRBD2 matches 9 bases. Trimming removed 5 bases from V and 8 bases from J; junction bases left unmatched: 7. CDR3 length: 14 residues. CDR1 and CDR2 from the germline V gene are SGHNT and YENEEA. The CDR3 sequence is CASSAGLADDEQFF. DNA for the CDR3: TGTGCCAGCAGCGCGGGACTAGCCGACGATGAGCAGTTCTTC.

This clonotype was counted many times. The V call is TRBV4-3, the J call TRBJ2-3, with D tentatively TRBD2 (6 bases). The CDR3 covers 14 residues. Per germline, CDR1 LGHNA and CDR2 YSLEER. The V end was cut by 4 bases, the J end by 2 bases, with 10 bases between. The CDR3 reads CASSPGTHTDTQYF. The CDR3 nucleotides are TGCGCCAGCAGCCCAGGGACTCACACAGATACGCAGTATTTT.